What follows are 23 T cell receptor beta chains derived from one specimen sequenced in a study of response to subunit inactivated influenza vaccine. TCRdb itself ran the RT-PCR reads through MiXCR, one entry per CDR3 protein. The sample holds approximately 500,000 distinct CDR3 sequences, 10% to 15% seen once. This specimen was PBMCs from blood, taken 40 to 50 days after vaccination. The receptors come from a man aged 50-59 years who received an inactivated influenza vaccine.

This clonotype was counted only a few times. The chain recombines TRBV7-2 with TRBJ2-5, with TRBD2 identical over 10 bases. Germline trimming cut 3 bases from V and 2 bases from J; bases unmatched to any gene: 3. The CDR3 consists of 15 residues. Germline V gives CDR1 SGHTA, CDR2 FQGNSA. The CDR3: CASSLGLAFQETQYF. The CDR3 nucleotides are TGTGCCAGCAGCTTGGGACTAGCGTTTCAAGAGACCCAGTACTTC.

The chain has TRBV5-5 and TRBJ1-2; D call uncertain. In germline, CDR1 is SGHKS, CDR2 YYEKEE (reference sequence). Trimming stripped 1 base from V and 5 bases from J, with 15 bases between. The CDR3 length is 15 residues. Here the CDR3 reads CASSLTDAQRYGYTF. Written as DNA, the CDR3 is TGTGCCAGCAGCTTGACGGACGCCCAGCGATATGGCTACACCTTC.

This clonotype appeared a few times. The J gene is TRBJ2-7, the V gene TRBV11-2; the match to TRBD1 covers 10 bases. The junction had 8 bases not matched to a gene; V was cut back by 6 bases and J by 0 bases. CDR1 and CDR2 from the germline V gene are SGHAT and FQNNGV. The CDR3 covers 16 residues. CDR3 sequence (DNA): TGTGCCAGCAGGGTCCCGGGACAGGGGATCTCCTACGAGCAGTACTTC. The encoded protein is CASRVPGQGISYEQYF.

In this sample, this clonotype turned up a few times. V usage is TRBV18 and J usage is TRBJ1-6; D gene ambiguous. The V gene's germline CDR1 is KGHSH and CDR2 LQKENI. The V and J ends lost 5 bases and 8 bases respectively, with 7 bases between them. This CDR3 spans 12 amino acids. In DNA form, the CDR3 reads TGTGCCAGCTCAGCGGACTATTCACCCCTCCACTTT. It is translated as CASSADYSPLHF.

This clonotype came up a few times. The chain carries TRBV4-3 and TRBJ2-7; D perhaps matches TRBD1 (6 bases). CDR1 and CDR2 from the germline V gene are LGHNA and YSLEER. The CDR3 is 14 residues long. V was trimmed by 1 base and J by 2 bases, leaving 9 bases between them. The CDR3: CASSQAGDAYEQYF. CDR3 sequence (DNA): TGCGCCAGCAGCCAAGCAGGGGATGCCTACGAGCAGTACTTC.

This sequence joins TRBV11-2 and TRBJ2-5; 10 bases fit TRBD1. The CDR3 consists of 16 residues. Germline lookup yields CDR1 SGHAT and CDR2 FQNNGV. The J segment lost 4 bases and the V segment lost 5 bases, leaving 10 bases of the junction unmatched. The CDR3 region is CASSTRDRGWGETQYF. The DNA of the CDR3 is TGTGCCAGCAGCACCCGGGACAGGGGATGGGGAGAGACCCAGTACTTC.

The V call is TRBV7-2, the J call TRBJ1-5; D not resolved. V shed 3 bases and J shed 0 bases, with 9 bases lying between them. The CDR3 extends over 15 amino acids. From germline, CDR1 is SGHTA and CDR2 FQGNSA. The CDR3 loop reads CASSLADYSNQPQHF. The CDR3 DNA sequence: TGTGCCAGCAGCTTGGCGGACTATAGCAATCAGCCCCAGCATTTT.

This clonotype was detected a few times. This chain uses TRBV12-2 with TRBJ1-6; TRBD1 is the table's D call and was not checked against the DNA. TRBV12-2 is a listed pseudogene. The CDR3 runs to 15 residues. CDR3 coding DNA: TGTGCAAGTCGCTTACACCGGGACGTCGATTCACCCCTCCACTTT. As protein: CASRLHRDVDSPLHF.

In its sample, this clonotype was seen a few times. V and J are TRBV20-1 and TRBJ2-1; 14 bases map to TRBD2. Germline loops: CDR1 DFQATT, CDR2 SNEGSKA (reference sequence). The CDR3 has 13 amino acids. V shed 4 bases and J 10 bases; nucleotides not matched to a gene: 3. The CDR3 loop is CSATGLAGDEQFF. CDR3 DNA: TGCAGTGCTACGGGACTAGCGGGGGACGAGCAGTTCTTC.

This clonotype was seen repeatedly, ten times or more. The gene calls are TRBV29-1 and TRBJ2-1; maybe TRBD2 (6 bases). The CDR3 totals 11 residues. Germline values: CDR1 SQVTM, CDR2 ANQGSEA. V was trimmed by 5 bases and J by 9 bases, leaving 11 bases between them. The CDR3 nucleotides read TGCAGCGTTATTACTAGCACTGAGCAGTTCTTC. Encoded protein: CSVITSTEQFF.

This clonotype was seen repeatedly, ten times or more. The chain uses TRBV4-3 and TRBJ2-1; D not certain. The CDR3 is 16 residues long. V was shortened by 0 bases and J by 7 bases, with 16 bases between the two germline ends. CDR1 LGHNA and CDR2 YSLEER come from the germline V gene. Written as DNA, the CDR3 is TGCGCCAGCAGCCAAGATCTCGCGCCCCGGTTGAATGAGCAGTTCTTC. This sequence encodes CASSQDLAPRLNEQFF.

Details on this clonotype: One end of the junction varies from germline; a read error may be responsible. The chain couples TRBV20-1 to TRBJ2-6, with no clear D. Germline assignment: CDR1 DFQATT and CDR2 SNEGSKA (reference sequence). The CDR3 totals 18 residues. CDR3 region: CCARPRLSNSSGANVLTF. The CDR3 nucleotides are TGCTGTGCTAGACCAAGACTCAGTAACAGTTCTGGGGCCAACGTCCTGACTTTC.

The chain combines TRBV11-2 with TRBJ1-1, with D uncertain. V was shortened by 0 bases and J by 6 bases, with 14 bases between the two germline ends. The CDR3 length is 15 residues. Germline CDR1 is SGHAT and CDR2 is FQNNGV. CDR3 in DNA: TGTGCCAGCAGCTTAGATCGGGTGGGAGGTTCTGAAGCTTTCTTT. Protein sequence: CASSLDRVGGSEAFF. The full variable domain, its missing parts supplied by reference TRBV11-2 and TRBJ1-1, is EAGVAQSPRYKIIEKRQSVAFWCNPISGHATLYWYQQILGQGPKLLIQFQNNGVVDDSQLPKDRFSAERLKGVDSTLKIQPAKLEDSAVYLCASSLDRVGGSEAFFGQGTRLTVV.

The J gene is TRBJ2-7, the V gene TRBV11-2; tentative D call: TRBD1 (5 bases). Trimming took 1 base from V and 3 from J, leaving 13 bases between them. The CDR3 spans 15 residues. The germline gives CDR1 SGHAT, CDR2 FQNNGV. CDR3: CASSLGDSPYYEQYF. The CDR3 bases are TGTGCCAGCAGCTTAGGTGACAGCCCGTACTACGAGCAGTACTTC.

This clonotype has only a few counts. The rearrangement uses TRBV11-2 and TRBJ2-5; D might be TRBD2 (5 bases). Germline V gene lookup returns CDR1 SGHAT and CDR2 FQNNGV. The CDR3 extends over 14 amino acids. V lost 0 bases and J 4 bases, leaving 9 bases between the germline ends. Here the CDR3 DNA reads TGTGCCAGCAGCTTAGATCGAGGGCGAGAGACCCAGTACTTC. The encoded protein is CASSLDRGRETQYF.

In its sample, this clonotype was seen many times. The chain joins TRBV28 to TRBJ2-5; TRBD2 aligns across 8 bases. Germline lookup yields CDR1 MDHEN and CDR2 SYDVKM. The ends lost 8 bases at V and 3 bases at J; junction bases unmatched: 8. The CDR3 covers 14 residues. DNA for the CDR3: TGTGCCAGCCAACCGGGAGGGAGGGAAGAGACCCAGTACTTC. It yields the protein CASQPGGREETQYF. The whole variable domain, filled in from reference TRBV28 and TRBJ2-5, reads DVKVTQSSRYLVKRTGEKVFLECVQDMDHENMFWYRQDPGLGLRLIYFSYDVKMKEKGDIPEGYSVSREKKERFSLILESASTNQTSMYLCASQPGGREETQYFGPGTRLLVL.

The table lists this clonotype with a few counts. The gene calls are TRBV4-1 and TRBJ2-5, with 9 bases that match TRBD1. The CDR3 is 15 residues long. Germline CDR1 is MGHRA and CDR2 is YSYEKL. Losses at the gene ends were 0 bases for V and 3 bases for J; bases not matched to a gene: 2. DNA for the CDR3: TGCGCCAGCAGCCAAGATTGGACAGGGGAAGAGACCCAGTACTTC. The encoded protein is CASSQDWTGEETQYF.

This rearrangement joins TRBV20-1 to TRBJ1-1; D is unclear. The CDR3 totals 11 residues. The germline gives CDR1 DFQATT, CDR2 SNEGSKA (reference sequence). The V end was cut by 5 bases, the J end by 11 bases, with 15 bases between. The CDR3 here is CSAGRATGAFF. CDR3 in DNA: TGCAGTGCTGGCCGGGCGACTGGGGCTTTCTTT.

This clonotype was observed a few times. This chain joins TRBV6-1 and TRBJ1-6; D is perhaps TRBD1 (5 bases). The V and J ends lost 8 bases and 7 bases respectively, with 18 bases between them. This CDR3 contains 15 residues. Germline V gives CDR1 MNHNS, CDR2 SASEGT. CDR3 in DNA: TGTGCCAGCTGGGGCGGGAGGACAATGAATTCACCCCTCCACTTT. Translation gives CASWGGRTMNSPLHF.

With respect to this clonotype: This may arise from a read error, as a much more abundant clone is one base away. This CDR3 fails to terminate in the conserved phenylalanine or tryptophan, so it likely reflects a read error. The CDR3 loop reads CAISGRDHVRETQYS. For the CDR3, the DNA is TGTGCCATCAGTGGAAGGGATCATGTTCGAGAGACCCAGTACTCC. The chain is built from TRBV10-3 and TRBJ2-5; D not resolved. Trimming stripped 4 bases from V and 4 bases from J, with 16 bases between. The CDR3 spans 15 residues. CDR1 is ENHRY, CDR2 SYGVKD, per germline.

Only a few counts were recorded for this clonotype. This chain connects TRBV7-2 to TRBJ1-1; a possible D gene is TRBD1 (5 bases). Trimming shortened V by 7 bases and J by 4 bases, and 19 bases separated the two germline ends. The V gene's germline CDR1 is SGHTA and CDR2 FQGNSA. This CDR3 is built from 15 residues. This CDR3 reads CASTIQEGMGTEAFF. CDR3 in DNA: TGTGCCAGCACCATACAGGAGGGGATGGGCACTGAAGCTTTCTTT.

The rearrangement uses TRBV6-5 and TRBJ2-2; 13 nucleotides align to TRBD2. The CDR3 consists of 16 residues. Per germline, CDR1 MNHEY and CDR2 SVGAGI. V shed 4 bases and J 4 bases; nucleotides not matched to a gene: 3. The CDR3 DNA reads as TGTGCCAGCAGTTTGACTAGCGGGGGGAGCACCGGGGAGCTGTTTTTT. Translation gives CASSLTSGGSTGELFF.

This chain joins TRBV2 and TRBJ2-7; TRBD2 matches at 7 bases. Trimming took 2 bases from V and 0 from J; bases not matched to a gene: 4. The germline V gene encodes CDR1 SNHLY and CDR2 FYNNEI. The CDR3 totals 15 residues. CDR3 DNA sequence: TGTGCCAGCAGTGAATGGCTAGCGGACTCCTACGAGCAGTACTTC. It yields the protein CASSEWLADSYEQYF.